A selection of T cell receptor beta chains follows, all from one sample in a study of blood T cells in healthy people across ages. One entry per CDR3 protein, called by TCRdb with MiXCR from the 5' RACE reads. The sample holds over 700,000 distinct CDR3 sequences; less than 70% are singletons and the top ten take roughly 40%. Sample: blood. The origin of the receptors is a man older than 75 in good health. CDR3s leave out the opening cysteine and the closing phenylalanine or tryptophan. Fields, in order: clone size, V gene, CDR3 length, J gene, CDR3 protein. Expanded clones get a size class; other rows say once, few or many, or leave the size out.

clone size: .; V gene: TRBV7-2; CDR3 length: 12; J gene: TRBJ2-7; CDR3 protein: ASSSMTASTEQY
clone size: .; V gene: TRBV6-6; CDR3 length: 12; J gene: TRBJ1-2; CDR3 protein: ASRLGQGAYGYT
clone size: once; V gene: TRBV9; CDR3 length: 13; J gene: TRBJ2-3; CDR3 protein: ASSVPAGGLDTQY
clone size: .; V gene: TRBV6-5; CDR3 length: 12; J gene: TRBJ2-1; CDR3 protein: ASMRRGSNNEQF
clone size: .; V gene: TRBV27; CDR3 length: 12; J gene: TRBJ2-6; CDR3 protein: ASLRAAGANVLT
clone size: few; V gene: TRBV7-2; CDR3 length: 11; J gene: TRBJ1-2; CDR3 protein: ASSWARAAGYT
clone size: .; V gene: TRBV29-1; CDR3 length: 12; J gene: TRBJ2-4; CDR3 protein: SVDRILAKNIQY
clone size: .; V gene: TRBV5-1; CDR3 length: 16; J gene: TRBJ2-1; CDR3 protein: ASSLRFSRGSLGNEQF
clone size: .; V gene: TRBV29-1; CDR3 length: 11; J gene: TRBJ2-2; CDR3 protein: GTGQGTTGELF
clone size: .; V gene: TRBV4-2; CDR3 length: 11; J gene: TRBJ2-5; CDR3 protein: ASSQPQGETQY
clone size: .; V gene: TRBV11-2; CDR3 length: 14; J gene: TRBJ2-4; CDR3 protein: ASSLGGGLGGDEQY
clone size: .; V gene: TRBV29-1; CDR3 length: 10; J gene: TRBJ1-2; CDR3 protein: SAGRGAVGYT
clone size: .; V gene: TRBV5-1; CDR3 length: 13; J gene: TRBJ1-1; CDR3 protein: ASSLGVLGNTEAF
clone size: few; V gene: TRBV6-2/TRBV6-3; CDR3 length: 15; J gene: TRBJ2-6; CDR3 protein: ASSPLSVFSGANVLT
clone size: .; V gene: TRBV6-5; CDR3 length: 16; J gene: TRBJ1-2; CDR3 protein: ASSYSAGARSDNYGYT
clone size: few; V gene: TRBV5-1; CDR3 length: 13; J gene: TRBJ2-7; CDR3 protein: ASSAGPRGLYEQY
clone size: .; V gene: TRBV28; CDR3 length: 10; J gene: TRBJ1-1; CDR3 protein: ASTRGLGEAF
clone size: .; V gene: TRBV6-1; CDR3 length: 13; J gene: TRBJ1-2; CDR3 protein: ASRTGLLANYGYT
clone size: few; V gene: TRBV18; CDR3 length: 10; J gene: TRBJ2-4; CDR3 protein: ASSPSIGEQY
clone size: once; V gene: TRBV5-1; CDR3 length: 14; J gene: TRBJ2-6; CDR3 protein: ASSLQTTGGANVLT
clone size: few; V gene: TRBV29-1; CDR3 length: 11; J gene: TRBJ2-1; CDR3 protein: SVGLAGGETQF
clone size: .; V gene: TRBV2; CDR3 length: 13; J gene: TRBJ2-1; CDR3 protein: ASSPPAGVKYEQF
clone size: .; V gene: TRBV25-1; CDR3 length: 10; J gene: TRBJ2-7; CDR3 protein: ASSDVGYEQY
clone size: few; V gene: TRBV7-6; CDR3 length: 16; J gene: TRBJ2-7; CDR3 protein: ASSSETSGRAVAYEQY
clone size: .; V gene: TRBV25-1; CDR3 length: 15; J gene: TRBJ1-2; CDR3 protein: ASSESTGPGSVDGYT
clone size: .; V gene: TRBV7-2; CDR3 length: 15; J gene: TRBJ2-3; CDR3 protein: ASSLSRLAGQHRYAY
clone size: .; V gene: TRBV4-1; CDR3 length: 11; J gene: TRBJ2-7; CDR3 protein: ASRLTGAHEQY
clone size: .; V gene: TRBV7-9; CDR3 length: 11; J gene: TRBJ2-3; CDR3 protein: ASSPPGPDTQY
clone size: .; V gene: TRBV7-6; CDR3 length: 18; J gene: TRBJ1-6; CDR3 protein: ASSPRNRRGDSLYNSPLH
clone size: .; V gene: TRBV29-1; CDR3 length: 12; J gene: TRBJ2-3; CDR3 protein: SVEWREYGDTQY
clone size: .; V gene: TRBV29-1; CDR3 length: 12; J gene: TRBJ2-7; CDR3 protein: SVESGQGAYEQY
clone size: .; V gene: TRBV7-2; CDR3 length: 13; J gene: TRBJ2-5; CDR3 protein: ASSPGLATEETQY
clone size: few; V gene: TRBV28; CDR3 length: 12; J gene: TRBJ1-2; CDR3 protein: ASSEGTDHYGYT
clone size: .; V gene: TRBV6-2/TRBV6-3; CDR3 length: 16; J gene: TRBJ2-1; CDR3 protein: ASSYPRSGGSSYKEQF
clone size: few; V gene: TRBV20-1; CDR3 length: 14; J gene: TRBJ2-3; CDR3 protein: SARTSGRGGADTQY
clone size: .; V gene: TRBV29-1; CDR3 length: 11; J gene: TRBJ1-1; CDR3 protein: SVGQGDTTEAF
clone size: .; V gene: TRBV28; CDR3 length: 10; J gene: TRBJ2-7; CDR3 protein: ASGKTGGEQY
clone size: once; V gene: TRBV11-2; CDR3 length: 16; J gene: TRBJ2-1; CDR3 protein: ASSHRERTSGRGETQF
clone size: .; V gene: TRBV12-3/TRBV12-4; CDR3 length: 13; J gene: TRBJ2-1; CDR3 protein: ASSYTREVYNEQF
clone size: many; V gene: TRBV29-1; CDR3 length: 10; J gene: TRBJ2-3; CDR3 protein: SVEEGADTQY
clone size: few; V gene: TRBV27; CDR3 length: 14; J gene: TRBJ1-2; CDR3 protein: ASSPLPARTGGGYT
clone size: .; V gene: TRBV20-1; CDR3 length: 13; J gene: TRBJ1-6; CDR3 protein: SAKVQRGRNSPPH
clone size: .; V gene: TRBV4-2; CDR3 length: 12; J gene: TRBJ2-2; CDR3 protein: AGSQDPVAGELF
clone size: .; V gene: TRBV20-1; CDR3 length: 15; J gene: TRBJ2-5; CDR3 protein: SARKEGGTTYGNEQY
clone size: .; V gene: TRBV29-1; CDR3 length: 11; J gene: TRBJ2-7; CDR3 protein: SVGSSGYYEQY
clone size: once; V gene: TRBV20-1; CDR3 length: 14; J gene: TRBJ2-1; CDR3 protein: SAPSVGVSSYNEQF
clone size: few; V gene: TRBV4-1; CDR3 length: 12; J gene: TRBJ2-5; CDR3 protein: ASSQRLAQETQY
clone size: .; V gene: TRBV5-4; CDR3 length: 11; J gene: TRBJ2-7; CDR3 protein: ASSLDPGNEQY
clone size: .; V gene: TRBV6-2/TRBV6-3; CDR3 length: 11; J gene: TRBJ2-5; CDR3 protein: ASRAGVRGEQY
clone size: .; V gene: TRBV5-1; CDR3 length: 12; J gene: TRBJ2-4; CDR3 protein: ASSSQLAKNIQY
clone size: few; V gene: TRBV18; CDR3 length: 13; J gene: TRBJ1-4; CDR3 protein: ASSPNTLGNEKLF
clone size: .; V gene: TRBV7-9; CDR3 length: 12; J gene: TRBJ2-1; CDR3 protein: ASSRGGQANEQF